Included here is one T cell receptor (beta chain) sequence, with context. The target antigen is unknown. Random hexamers were used to reverse transcribe 0.5 to 1 ug of RNA. Across 54 Vbeta and 13 Jbeta, TCR beta CDR3 was amplified with immunoSEQ multiplex PCR. TCRdb reprocessed the immunoSEQ multiplex PCR reads with MiXCR, giving one entry per CDR3 protein. The sample holds about 69,000 distinct CDR3 sequences, roughly 94% seen once. The data originate from a study of CD8 T cells in Susac syndrome. Study-wide results and caveats: It was acknowledged in the study that its TCR sequencing and HLA analysis involved a relatively small number of individuals.

It was negative isolation that provided the CD8+ and CD4+ T cells, whereas TEMRA cells were enriched by FACS. The sequenced material came from CD8+ T cells from PBMCs. The clonotype was recovered from a human donor in good health.

CDR3 sequence: CATSLWGSPNSPLHF. Here the CDR3 DNA reads TGTGCCACCAGCCTCTGGGGGAGCCCGAACTCACCCCTCCACTTT. V gene TRBV15 combines with J gene TRBJ1-6, with D perhaps matching TRBD1 (5 bases). CDR3 size: 15 residues. Germline V gene data show CDR1 as LNHNV and CDR2 as YYDKDF (reference sequence). Trimming left V 5 bases short and J 10 bases short, with 18 bases between.